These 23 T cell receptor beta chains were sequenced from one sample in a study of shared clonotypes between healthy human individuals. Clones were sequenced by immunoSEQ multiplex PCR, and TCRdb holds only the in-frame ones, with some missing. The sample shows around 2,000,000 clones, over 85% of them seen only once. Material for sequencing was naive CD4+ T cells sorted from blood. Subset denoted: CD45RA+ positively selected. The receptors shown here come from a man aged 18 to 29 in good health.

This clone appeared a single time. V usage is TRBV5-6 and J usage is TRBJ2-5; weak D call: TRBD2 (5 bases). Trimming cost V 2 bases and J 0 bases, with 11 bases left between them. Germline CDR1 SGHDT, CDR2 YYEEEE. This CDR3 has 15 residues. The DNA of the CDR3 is TGTGCCAGCAGCTTCAGGACTTGGTACCAAGAGACCCAGTACTTC. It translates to CASSFRTWYQETQYF.

The CDR3 here is CASSQDPGIGGELFF. The CDR3 DNA sequence: TGCGCCAGCAGCCAAGATCCGGGGATCGGCGGGGAGCTGTTTTTT. The rearrangement links TRBV4-1 to TRBJ2-2; the D gene is possibly TRBD2 (5 bases). The CDR3 spans 15 residues. Per the germline V gene, CDR1 is MGHRA and CDR2 is YSYEKL. V lost 0 bases and J 7 bases, leaving 12 bases between the germline ends.

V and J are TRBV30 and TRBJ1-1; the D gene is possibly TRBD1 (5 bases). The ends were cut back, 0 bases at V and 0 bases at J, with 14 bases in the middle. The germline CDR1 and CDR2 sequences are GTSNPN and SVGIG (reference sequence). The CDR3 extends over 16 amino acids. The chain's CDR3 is CAWSVRPGLVNTEAFF. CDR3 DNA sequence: TGTGCCTGGAGTGTACGCCCAGGGCTCGTGAACACTGAAGCTTTCTTT.

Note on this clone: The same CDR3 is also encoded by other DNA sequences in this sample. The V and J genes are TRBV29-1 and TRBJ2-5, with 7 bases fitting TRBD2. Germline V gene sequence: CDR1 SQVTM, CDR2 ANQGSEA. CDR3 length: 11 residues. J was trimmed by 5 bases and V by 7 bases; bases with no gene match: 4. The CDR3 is CSALGGETQYF. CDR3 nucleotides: TGCAGCGCGTTGGGAGGGGAGACCCAGTACTTC.

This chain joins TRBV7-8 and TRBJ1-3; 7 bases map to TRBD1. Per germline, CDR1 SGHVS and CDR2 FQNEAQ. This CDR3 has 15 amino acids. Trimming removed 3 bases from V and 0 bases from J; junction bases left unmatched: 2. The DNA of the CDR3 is TGTGCCAGCAGCTTGACAGGGAGCTCTGGAAACACCATATATTTT. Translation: CASSLTGSSGNTIYF.

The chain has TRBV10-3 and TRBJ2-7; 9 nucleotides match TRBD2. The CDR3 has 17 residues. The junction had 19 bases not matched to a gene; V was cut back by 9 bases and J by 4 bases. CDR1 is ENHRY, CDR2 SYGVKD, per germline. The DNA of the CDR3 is TGTGCCATTTTGGAGGCTAGCGGGGATCCCCGCCATTACGAGCAGTACTTC. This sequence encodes CAILEASGDPRHYEQYF.

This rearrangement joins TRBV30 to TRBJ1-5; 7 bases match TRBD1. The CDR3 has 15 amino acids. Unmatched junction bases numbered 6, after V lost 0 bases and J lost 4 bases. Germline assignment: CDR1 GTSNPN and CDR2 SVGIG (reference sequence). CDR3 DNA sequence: TGTGCCTGGAGTGTTCGAGGGGGCGCAAATCAGCCCCAGCATTTT. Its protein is CAWSVRGGANQPQHF.

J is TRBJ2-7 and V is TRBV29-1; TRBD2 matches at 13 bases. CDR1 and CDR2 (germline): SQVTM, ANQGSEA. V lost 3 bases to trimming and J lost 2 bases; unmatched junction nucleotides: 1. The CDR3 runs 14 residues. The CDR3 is CSVEGLAGTYEQYF. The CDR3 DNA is TGCAGCGTTGAGGGACTAGCGGGAACCTACGAGCAGTACTTC.

The DNA for the CDR3 is TGTGCCAGCAGTTTATCGGCAGGCGGGGGACTGAACACTGAAGCTTTCTTT. This sequence encodes CASSLSAGGGLNTEAFF. V gene TRBV28 combines with J gene TRBJ1-1; D perhaps matches TRBD1 (5 bases). The germline V gene has CDR1 MDHEN and CDR2 SYDVKM. The length of the CDR3 is 17 residues. V was shortened by 1 base and J by 0 bases, with 15 bases between the two germline ends.

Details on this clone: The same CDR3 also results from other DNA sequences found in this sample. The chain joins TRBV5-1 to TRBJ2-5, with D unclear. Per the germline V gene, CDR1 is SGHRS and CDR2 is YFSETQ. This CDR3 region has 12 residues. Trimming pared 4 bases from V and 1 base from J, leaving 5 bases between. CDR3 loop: CASSPFQETQYF. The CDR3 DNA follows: TGCGCCAGCAGCCCCTTCCAAGAGACCCAGTACTTC.

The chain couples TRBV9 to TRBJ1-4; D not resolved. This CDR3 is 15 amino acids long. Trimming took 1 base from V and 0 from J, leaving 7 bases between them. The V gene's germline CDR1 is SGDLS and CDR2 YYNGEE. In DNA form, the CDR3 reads TGTGCCAGCAGCGTAACGGATACAACTAATGAAAAACTGTTTTTT. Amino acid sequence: CASSVTDTTNEKLFF.

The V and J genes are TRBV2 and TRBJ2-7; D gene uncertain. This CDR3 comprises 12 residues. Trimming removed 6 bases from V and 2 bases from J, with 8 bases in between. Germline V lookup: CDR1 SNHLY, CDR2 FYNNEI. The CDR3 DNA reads TGTGCCAGCAGCCCCGAAACCTACGAGCAGTACTTC. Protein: CASSPETYEQYF.

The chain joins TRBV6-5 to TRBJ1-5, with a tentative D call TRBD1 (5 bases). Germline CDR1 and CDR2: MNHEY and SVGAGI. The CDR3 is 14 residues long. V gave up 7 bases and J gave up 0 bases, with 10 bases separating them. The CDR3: CASKEGSSNQPQHF. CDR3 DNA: TGTGCCAGCAAAGAGGGGAGTAGCAATCAGCCCCAGCATTTT.

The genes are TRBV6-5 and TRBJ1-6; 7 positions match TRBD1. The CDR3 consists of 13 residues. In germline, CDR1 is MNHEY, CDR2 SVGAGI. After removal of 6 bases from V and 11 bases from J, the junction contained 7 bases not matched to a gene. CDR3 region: CASSTGQDPPLHF. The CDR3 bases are TGTGCCAGCAGCACCGGACAGGACCCACCCCTCCACTTT.

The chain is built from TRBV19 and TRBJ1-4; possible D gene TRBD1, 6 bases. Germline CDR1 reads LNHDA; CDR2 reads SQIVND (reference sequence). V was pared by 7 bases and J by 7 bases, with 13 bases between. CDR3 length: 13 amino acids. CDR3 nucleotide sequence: TGTGCCAGTACAACAGGGCCCTTTGAAAAACTGTTTTTT. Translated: CASTTGPFEKLFF.

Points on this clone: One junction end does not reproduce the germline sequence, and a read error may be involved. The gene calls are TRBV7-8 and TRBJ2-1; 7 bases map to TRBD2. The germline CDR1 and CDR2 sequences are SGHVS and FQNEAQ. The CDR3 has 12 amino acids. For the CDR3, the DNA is TGTGCCAGCAGCTTAGAAGAGACTAGCAGAGTCTTC. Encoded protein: CASSLEETSRVF.

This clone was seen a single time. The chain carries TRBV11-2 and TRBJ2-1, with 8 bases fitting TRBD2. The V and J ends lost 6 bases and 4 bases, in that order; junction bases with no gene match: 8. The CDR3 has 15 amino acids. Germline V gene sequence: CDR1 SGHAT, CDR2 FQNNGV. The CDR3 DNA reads TGTGCCAGCAGTCCACTAGCGGACCATTACAATGAGCAGTTCTTC. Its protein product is CASSPLADHYNEQFF.

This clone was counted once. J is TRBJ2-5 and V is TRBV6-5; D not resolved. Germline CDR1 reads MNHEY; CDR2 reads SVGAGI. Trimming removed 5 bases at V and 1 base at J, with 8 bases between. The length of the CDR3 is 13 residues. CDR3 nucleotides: TGTGCCAGCAGTCTGGGTATCCAAGAGACCCAGTACTTC. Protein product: CASSLGIQETQYF.

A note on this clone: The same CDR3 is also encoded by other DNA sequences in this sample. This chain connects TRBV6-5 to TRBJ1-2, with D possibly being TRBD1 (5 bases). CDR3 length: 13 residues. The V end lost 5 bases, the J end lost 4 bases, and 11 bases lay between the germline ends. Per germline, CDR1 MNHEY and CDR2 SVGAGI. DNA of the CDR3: TGTGCCAGCAGTCGAGGAGGGACCTATGGCTACACCTTC. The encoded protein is CASSRGGTYGYTF.

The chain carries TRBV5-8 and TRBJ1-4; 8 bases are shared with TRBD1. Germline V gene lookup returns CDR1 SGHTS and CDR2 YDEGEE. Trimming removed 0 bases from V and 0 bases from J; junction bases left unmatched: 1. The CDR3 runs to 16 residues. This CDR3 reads CASSLGTGPTNEKLFF. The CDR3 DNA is TGTGCCAGCAGCTTGGGGACAGGGCCAACTAATGAAAAACTGTTTTTT.

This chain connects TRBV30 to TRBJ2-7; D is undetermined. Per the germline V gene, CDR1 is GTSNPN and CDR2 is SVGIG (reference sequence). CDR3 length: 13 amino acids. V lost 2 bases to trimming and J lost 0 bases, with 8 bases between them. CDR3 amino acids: CAWSLRSSYEQYF. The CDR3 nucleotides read TGTGCCTGGAGTCTGCGGAGCTCCTACGAGCAGTACTTC.

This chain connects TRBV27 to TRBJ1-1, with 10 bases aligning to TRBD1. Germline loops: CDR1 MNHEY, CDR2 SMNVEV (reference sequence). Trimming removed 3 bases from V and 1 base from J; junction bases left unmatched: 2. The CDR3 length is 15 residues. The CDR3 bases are TGTGCCAGCAGTTTCGGGGACAGGGGGAACACTGAAGCTTTCTTT. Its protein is CASSFGDRGNTEAFF.

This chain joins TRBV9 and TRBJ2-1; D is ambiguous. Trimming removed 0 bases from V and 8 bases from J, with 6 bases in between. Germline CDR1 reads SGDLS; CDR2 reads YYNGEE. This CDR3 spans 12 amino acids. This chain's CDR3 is CASSVAGDEQFF. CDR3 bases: TGTGCCAGCAGCGTAGCCGGAGATGAGCAGTTCTTC. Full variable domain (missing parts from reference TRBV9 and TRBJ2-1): DSGVTQTPKHLITATGQRVTLRCSPRSGDLSVYWYQQSLDQGLQFLIQYYNGEERAKGNILERFSAQQFPDLHSELNLSSLELGDSALYFCASSVAGDEQFFGPGTRLTVL.